This record looks at one T cell receptor (beta chain) sequence and its context. Its specificity is unknown. The method was immunoSEQ multiplex PCR; TCRdb's version includes in-frame clones alone and lacks a portion of them. In the table there are more than 2 million clones, 93% of which are singletons. This sample stems from a study of shared clonotypes between healthy human individuals. Study-wide results and limits: Represented diversity (both genetic and exposure-history) was limited by the small number of donors. Incomplete sequencing of sorted subsets was indicated by rarefaction despite large depth. With four donors compared, 4.5% to 6.5% of naive CD4 clonotypes were shared.

Trimming removed 5 bases from V and 2 bases from J, with 13 bases in between. Germline-derived CDR1 and CDR2 are SGHAT and FQNNGV. This CDR3 has 14 residues. Positive CCR7 selection of CD45RO-negative cells yielded the naive CD8 cells, and terminally differentiated effector memory CD45RA+ cells were excluded. Sample: naive CD8+ T cells from PBMCs. The sequence was obtained from a man between 18 and 29 years old in good health. Some clones in this sample may be carry-over from other donors' samples. The V gene is TRBV11-2, the J gene TRBJ2-7; D remains unclear. CDR3 coding DNA: TGTGCCAGCAGCCCGTGGACCGAAACCTACGAGCAGTACTTC. The encoded protein is CASSPWTETYEQYF.